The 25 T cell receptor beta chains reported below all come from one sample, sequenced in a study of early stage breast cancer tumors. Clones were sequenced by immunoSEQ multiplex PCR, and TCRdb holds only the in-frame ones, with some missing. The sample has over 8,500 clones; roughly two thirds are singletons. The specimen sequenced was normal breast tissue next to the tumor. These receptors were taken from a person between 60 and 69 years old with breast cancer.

The CDR3 DNA sequence: TGTGCCAGCAGCAAGACTAGCGAAGCCCACGAGCAGTACTTC. Its translation: CASSKTSEAHEQYF. The chain is built from TRBV9 and TRBJ2-7; 8 nucleotides agree with TRBD2. CDR3 length: 14 amino acids. From germline, CDR1 is SGDLS and CDR2 YYNGEE. The J segment lost 5 bases and the V segment lost 4 bases, leaving 8 bases of the junction unmatched.

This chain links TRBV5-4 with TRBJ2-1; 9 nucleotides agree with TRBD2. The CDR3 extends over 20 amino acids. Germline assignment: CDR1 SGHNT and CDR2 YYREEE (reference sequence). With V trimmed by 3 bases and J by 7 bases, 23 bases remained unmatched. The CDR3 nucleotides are TGTGCCAGCAGCTCAGCAGGTGGATTTAGCGGGAGTTTCAGCGAAAATGAGCAGTTCTTC. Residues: CASSSAGGFSGSFSENEQFF.

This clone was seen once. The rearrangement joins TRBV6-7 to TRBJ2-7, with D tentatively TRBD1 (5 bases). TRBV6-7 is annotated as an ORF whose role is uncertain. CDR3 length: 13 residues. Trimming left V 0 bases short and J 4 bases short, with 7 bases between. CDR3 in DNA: TGTGCCAGCAGTTACTCGACAGTTTACGAGCAGTACTTC. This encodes CASSYSTVYEQYF.

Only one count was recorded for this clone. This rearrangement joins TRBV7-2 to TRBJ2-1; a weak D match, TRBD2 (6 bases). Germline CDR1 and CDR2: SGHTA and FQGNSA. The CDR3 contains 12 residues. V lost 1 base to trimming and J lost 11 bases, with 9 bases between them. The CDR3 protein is CASSLGGRKQFF. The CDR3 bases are TGTGCCAGCAGCTTAGGGGGGAGGAAGCAGTTCTTC.

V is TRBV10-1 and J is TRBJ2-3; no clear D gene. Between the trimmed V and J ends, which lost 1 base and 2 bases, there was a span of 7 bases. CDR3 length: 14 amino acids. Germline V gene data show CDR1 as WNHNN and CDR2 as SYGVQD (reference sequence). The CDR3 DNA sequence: TGCGCCAGCAGTGAGTTGCTACTCACAGATACGCAGTATTTT. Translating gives CASSELLLTDTQYF.

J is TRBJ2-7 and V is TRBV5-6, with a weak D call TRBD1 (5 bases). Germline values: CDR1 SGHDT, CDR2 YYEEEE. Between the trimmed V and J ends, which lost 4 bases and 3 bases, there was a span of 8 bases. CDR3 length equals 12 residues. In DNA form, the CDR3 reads TGTGCCAGCAGCAACAGGAACTACGAGCAGTACTTC. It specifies CASSNRNYEQYF.

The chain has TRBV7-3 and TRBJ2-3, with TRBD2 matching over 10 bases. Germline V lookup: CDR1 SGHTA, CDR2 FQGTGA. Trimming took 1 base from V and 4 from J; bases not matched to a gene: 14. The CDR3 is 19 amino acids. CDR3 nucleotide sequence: TGTGCCAGCAGCTTAAACGCCTTCGCTAGCGGGAGTGAAGCAGATACGCAGTATTTT. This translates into CASSLNAFASGSEADTQYF. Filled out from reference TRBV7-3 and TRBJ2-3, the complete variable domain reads GAGVSQTPSNKVTEKGKYVELRCDPISGHTALYWYRQSLGQGPEFLIYFQGTGAADDSGLPNDRFFAVRPEGSVSTLKIQRTERGDSAVYLCASSLNAFASGSEADTQYFGPGTRLTVL.

This CDR3 reads CASSPSSFGSATYEQYF. In DNA form, the CDR3 reads TGTGCCAGCAGCCCCTCATCCTTCGGCAGCGCAACCTACGAGCAGTACTTC. The V call is TRBV9, the J call TRBJ2-7; no reliable D call. Germline V gene lookup returns CDR1 SGDLS and CDR2 YYNGEE. The V end was cut by 4 bases, the J end by 2 bases, with 22 bases between. This CDR3 spans 17 amino acids.

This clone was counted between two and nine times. This chain's CDR3 is CASSTGGNRGNEQFF. The CDR3 DNA follows: TGTGCCAGTAGTACGGGAGGGAACCGCGGCAATGAGCAGTTCTTC. This sequence joins TRBV19 and TRBJ2-1, with 8 bases aligning to TRBD2. With V trimmed by 4 bases and J by 6 bases, 8 bases remained unmatched. Germline V gene lookup returns CDR1 LNHDA and CDR2 SQIVND (reference sequence). The CDR3 contains 15 residues.

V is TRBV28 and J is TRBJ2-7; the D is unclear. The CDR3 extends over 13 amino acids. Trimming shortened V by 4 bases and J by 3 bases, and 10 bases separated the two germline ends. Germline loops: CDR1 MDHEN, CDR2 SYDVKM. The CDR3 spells CASSSTPIYEQYF. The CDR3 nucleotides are TGTGCCAGCAGTTCGACTCCTATCTACGAGCAGTACTTC.

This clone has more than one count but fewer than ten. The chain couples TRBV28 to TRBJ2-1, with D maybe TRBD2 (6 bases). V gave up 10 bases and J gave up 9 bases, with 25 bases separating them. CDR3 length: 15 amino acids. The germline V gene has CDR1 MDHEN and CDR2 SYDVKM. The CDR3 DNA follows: TGTGCCATCCCCGGGGGTCGTGGGGGAGTAAGTGAGCAGTTCTTC. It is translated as CAIPGGRGGVSEQFF.

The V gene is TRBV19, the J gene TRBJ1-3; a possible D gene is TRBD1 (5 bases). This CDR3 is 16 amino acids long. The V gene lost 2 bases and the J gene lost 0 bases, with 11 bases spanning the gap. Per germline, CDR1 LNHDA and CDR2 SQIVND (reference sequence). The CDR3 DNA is TGTGCCAGTAGTATAACCGCCAGGGCCTCTGGAAACACCATATATTTT. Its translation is CASSITARASGNTIYF. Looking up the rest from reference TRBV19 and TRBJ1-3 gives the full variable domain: DGGITQSPKYLFRKEGQNVTLSCEQNLNHDAMYWYRQDPGQGLRLIYYSQIVNDFQKGDIAEGYSVSREKKESFPLTVTSAQKNPTAFYLCASSITARASGNTIYFGEGSWLTVV.

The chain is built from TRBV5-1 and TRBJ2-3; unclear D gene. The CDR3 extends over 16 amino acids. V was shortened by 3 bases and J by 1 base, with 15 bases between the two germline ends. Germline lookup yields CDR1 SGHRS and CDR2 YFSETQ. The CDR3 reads CASSSSLETGTDTQYF. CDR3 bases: TGCGCCAGCAGCTCAAGCCTTGAAACCGGCACAGATACGCAGTATTTT.

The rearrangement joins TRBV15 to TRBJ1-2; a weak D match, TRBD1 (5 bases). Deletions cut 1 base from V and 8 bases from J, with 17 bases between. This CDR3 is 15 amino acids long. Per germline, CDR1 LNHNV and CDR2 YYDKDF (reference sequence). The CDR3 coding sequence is TGTGCCACCAGCAGAGCTTCGGAGGGGCCTGCGGGCTACACCTTC. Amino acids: CATSRASEGPAGYTF.

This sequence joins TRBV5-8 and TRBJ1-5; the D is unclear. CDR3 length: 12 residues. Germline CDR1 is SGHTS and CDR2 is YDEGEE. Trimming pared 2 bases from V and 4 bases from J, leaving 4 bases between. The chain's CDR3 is CASSFKNQPQHF. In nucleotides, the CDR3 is TGTGCCAGCAGCTTTAAAAATCAGCCCCAGCATTTT.

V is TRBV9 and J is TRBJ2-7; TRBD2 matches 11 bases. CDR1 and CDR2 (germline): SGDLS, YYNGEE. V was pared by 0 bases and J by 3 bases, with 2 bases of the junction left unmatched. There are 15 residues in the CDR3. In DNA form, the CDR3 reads TGTGCCAGCAGCGTAGAAGGGACTAGCGGCTACGAGCAGTACTTC. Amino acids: CASSVEGTSGYEQYF.

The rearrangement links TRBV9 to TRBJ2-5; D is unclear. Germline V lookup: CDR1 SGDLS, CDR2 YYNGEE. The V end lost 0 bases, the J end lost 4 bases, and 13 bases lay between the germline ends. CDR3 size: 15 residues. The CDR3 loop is CASSVAGGGVETQYF. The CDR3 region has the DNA TGTGCCAGCAGCGTAGCTGGTGGCGGAGTAGAGACCCAGTACTTC.

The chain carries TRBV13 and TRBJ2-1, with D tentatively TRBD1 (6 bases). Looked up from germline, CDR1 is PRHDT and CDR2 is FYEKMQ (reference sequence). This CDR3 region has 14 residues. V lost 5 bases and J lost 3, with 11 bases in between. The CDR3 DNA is TGTGCCAGCAGCCCCCGACAGGTCTACAATGAGCAGTTCTTC. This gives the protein CASSPRQVYNEQFF.

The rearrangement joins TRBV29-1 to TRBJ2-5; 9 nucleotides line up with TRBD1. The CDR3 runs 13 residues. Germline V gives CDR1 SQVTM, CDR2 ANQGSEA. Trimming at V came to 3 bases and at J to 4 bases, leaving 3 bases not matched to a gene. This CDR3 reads CSVDWTGVETQYF. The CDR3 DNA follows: TGCAGCGTTGACTGGACAGGGGTAGAGACCCAGTACTTC.

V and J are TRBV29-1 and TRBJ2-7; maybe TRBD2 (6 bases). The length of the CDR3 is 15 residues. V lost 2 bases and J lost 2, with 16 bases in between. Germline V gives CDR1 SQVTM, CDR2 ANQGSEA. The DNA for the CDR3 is TGCAGCGTTGAATTCCGCGGCAGGGAGGCCTACGAGCAGTACTTC. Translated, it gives CSVEFRGREAYEQYF.

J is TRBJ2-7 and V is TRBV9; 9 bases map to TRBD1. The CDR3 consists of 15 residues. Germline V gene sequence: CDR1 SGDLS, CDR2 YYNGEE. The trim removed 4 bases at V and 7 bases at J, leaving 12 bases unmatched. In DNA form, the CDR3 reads TGTGCCAGCAGCACCCAAGGGACAGGGTACGATGAGCAGTACTTC. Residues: CASSTQGTGYDEQYF.

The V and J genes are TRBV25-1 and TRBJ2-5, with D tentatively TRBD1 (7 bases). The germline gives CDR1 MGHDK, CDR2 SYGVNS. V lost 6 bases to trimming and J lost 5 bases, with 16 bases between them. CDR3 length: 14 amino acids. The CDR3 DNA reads TGTGCCAGCAGACGCAGGGGGGCTGGCGAGACCCAGTACTTC. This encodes CASRRRGAGETQYF.

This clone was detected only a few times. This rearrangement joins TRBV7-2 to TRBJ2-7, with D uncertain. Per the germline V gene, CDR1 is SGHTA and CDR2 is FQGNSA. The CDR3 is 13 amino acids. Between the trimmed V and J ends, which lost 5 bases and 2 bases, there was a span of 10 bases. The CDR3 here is CASSPSGTYEQYF. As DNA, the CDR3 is TGTGCCAGCAGCCCCTCAGGTACCTACGAGCAGTACTTC.

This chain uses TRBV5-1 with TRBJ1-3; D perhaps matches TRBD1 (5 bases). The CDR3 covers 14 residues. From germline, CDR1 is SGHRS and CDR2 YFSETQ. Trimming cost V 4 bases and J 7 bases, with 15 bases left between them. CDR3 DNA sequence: TGCGCCAGCAGCGGTCACGGGACTCCCAACACCATATATTTT. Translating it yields CASSGHGTPNTIYF.

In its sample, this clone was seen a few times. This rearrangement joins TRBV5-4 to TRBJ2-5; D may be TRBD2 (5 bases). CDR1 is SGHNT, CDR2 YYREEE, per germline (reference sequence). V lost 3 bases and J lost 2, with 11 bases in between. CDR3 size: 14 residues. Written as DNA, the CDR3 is TGTGCCAGCAGCTGGATAACTAGTCAAGAGACCCAGTACTTC. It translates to CASSWITSQETQYF.